This entry features one T cell receptor beta chain sequence. The antigen remains unidentified. This entry comes from a study of shared clonotypes between healthy human individuals. General observations from the study: Estimated richness was generally greater in naive than memory subsets. Several donors held about 5.1% of naive CD4 clonotypes in common.

The CDR3 runs 14 residues. Germline CDR1 is SGHRS and CDR2 is YFSETQ. The V and J ends lost 0 bases and 12 bases respectively, with 19 bases between them. Naive CD4+ cells were CD45RA-selected; the remaining cells were memory. Deep was the level used in running the assay. Method: immunoSEQ multiplex PCR; TCRdb's copy keeps in-frame clones and lacks some. The sample carries millions of clones, roughly 92% recorded once. The TCR sequence derives from a young man in good health. Input material: naive CD4+ T cells sorted from blood. The subset denotes: CD45RA+ positively selected. The V call is TRBV5-1, the J call TRBJ2-7; D possibly matches TRBD1 or TRBD2 (5 bases each). The CDR3 sequence: CASSLVGPLEGLYF. CDR3 in DNA: TGCGCCAGCAGCTTGGTGGGACCTCTCGAAGGACTGTACTTC.